A single sample is the source of the 15 T cell receptor beta chains below, sequenced in a study of Graves' ophthalmopathy and Graves' hyperthyroidism (dated by TCRdb to 2017 to 2018). The sequencing machine was an Illumina HiSeq 2000. TCR beta CDR3 regions were amplified from RNA transcripts for repertoire sequencing. A first-round RT-PCR used HTBI primers with the Qiagen OneStep RT-PCR kit, followed by a second-round multiplex PCR, size selection and purification. TCRdb cleaned the public reads at Q25 with fastp, built clones with MiXCR and kept in-frame beta chains. Entries that share a CDR3 protein sequence are merged under the most common genes and DNA. Here the sample has around 1,200,000 distinct CDR3 sequences; roughly two fifths occur a single time. The ten largest make up 11% of the sample. Sequenced sample: peripheral blood or thyroid tissue (not recorded which). These receptor sequences come from an adult man with Graves' hyperthyroidism.

V gene TRBV5-1 combines with J gene TRBJ2-5; TRBD2 agrees at 7 bases. V shed 4 bases and J 5 bases; nucleotides not matched to a gene: 5. The CDR3 covers 13 residues. Germline loops: CDR1 SGHRS, CDR2 YFSETQ. CDR3 in amino acids: CASSKSGTETQYF. In nucleotides, the CDR3 is TGCGCCAGCAGCAAAAGCGGGACGGAGACCCAGTACTTC.

The chain recombines TRBV29-1 with TRBJ2-6, with 9 bases lining up with TRBD2. CDR1 is SQVTM, CDR2 ANQGSEA, per germline. This CDR3 has 15 amino acids. The V and J ends lost 6 bases and 1 base, in that order; junction bases with no gene match: 4. CDR3 coding DNA: TGCAGCGTGCAGGCGGGAGGGTCTGGGGCCAACGTCCTGACTTTC. Translating gives CSVQAGGSGANVLTF.

This clonotype came up a few times. Given a much more abundant clone one base away, this may be a read error. V and J are TRBV10-3 and TRBJ1-2; a possible D gene is TRBD1 (5 bases). This CDR3 is built from 13 residues. Germline CDR1 reads ENHRY; CDR2 reads SYGVKD. V was pared by 5 bases and J by 5 bases, with 12 bases between. CDR3 DNA sequence: TGTGCCATCAGTTACGGGACGGTTTATGGCTACACCTTC. It translates to CAISYGTVYGYTF.

The chain has TRBV9 and TRBJ2-7; D is unclear. The germline V gene has CDR1 SGDLS and CDR2 YYNGEE. Trimming cost V 0 bases and J 6 bases, with 10 bases left between them. The CDR3 is 13 residues long. CDR3 residues: CASSVGQIGEQYF. The CDR3 coding sequence is TGTGCCAGCAGCGTAGGGCAGATCGGCGAGCAGTACTTC.

The chain uses TRBV7-8 and TRBJ2-7; D unresolved. The CDR3 extends over 13 amino acids. Trimming removed 5 bases at V and 2 bases at J, with 10 bases between. CDR1 SGHVS and CDR2 FQNEAQ come from the germline V gene. This chain's CDR3 is CASSPLFTYEQYF. The CDR3 nucleotides read TGTGCCAGCAGCCCTCTTTTCACCTACGAGCAGTACTTC.

Many counts were recorded for this clonotype. The chain joins TRBV19 to TRBJ1-3; D gene uncertain. CDR3 size: 15 residues. In germline, CDR1 is LNHDA, CDR2 SQIVND (reference sequence). V lost 7 bases and J lost 7, with 20 bases in between. CDR3 DNA sequence: TGTGCCAGTAACACACCAGAAAGACATCGGAACACCATATATTTT. It translates to CASNTPERHRNTIYF.

The chain recombines TRBV10-3 with TRBJ2-7; 9 bases map to TRBD1. CDR1 is ENHRY, CDR2 SYGVKD, per germline. The CDR3 sequence is 13 residues long. J lost 5 bases, V lost 6 bases, and 5 bases had no gene match. This CDR3 reads CAISGQGRNEQYF. The CDR3 coding sequence is TGTGCCATCAGCGGACAGGGGCGCAACGAGCAGTACTTC.

This clonotype turned up a few times. The V gene is TRBV7-2, the J gene TRBJ2-3; unclear D gene. This CDR3 is built from 13 residues. Looked up from germline, CDR1 is SGHTA and CDR2 is FQGNSA. The ends were cut back, 5 bases at V and 4 bases at J, with 10 bases in the middle. Here the CDR3 DNA reads TGTGCCAGCAGCCCGCCGGATGCAGATACGCAGTATTTT. Translation: CASSPPDADTQYF.

The V call is TRBV10-3, the J call TRBJ2-7; 9 bases line up with TRBD1. Germline V gives CDR1 ENHRY, CDR2 SYGVKD. With 2 bases clipped from V and 4 bases from J, the junction kept 6 bases outside the gene matches. The CDR3 sequence is 15 residues long. CDR3 amino acids: CAISEGGQGSYEQYF. CDR3 nucleotide sequence: TGTGCCATCAGTGAGGGGGGACAGGGTTCGTACGAGCAGTACTTC.

The rearrangement joins TRBV2 to TRBJ1-1; D not certain. In germline, CDR1 is SNHLY, CDR2 FYNNEI. CDR3 length equals 14 residues. Trimming removed 2 bases at V and 6 bases at J, with 13 bases between. The CDR3: CASSESIRTSEAFF. CDR3 nucleotides: TGTGCCAGCAGTGAATCAATAAGGACTTCTGAAGCTTTCTTT.

This clonotype has a count of ten or more. The chain couples TRBV29-1 to TRBJ2-6, with no clear D. This CDR3 has 13 amino acids. The germline V and J ends were trimmed by 4 bases and 4 bases, with 8 bases remaining between them. Germline V gene lookup returns CDR1 SQVTM and CDR2 ANQGSEA. CDR3 nucleotide sequence: TGCAGCGTTGGCCCGTGGGGGGCCAACGTCCTGACTTTC. It translates to CSVGPWGANVLTF. The full variable domain, rest sourced from reference TRBV29-1 and TRBJ2-6, is SAVISQKPSRDICQRGTSLTIQCQVDSQVTMMFWYRQQPGQSLTLIATANQGSEATYESGFVIDKFPISRPNLTFSTLTVSNMSPEDSSIYLCSVGPWGANVLTFGAGSRLTVL.

This clonotype was detected a few times. The V call is TRBV7-2, the J call TRBJ2-3; TRBD2 aligns across 13 bases. The CDR3 totals 17 residues. Germline CDR1 SGHTA, CDR2 FQGNSA. The ends lost 2 bases at V and 4 bases at J; junction bases unmatched: 6. For the CDR3, the DNA is TGTGCCAGCAGCTTAACTCGGACTAGCGGGAGTGCAGATACGCAGTATTTT. It encodes CASSLTRTSGSADTQYF.

This chain links TRBV20-1 with TRBJ2-7; 10 bases fit TRBD1. Germline V gene lookup returns CDR1 DFQATT and CDR2 SNEGSKA (reference sequence). Trimming removed 4 bases from V and 3 bases from J; junction bases left unmatched: 6. The CDR3 is made up of 14 amino acids. CDR3 residues: CSAKLDRGGYEQYF. The CDR3, as DNA: TGCAGTGCTAAATTGGACAGGGGGGGCTACGAGCAGTACTTC.

V usage is TRBV6-5 and J usage is TRBJ2-5; possibly TRBD2 for D (6 bases). Trimming shortened V by 8 bases and J by 5 bases, and 15 bases separated the two germline ends. The CDR3 is 13 residues long. The germline CDR1 and CDR2 sequences are MNHEY and SVGAGI. The DNA for the CDR3 is TGTGCCAGCTCGGAGGGCAATTTGGAGACCCAGTACTTC. Protein: CASSEGNLETQYF.

This clonotype was seen repeatedly, ten times or more. The rearrangement links TRBV10-3 to TRBJ2-5; no firm D call. The CDR3 contains 12 residues. Germline CDR1 and CDR2: ENHRY and SYGVKD. Trimming pared 6 bases from V and 1 base from J, leaving 6 bases between. The CDR3 loop is CAISTLQETQYF. The CDR3 DNA reads as TGTGCCATCAGCACCCTCCAAGAGACCCAGTACTTC.